This record covers a single T cell receptor beta chain. Its antigen is not known. The table came from immunoSEQ multiplex PCR; TCRdb's copy has only in-frame clones and leaves some out. The table shows some 49,000 clones, with roughly 93% occurring only once. This specimen belongs to a study of PD-1 blockade in classical Hodgkin lymphoma. Whole-study findings and limits: It was reported that newly diagnosed patients had less baseline TCR diversity than healthy donors. Although disease activity or prior therapy may be involved, causes of the repertoire differences remain undefined.

Specified time point: newly diagnosed, previously untreated cHL patient sample. It was PBMCs in newly diagnosed, untreated classical Hodgkin lymphoma that served as comparison. Sequencing was carried out using peripheral blood mononuclear cells (PBMCs). This TCR came from a human donor with classical Hodgkin lymphoma.

CDR3: CKSQPQHF. CDR3 coding DNA: TGTAAAAGCCAGCCCCAGCATTTT. This chain uses TRBV21-1 with TRBJ1-5. TRBV21-1 is deemed a pseudogene. This CDR3 comprises 8 residues.